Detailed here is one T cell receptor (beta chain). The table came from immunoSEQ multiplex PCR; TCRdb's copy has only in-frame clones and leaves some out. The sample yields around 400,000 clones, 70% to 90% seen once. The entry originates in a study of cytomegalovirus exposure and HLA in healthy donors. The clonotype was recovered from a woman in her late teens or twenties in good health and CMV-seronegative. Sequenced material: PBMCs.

CDR3 sequence reads: CASSLLASGTHEQFF. Here the CDR3 DNA reads TGTGCCAGCAGTTTATTGGCTAGCGGGACCCATGAGCAGTTCTTC. The chain links TRBV27 to TRBJ2-1, with 9 bases identical to TRBD2. CDR3 length: 15 residues. Trimming at V came to 1 base and at J to 8 bases, leaving 6 bases not matched to a gene. Germline CDR1 reads MNHEY; CDR2 reads SMNVEV (reference sequence).